Sequencing of this TCR beta chain was carried out in a study of early T cells in non-severe SARS-CoV-2 infection. The CDR3 runs 17 residues. Per germline, CDR1 SGHAT and CDR2 FQNNGV. TCRdb used MiXCR to reprocess the 5' RACE reads, holding one entry per CDR3 protein. The repertoire holds about 72,000 distinct CDR3 sequences, with 10% as singletons. Worth noting for this clonotype: A much larger clone lies a single base off, so this may be a read error.

The receptor comes from an adult who was a healthcare worker with PCR-confirmed SARS-CoV-2 infection or an uninfected control (not recorded which). The chain is built from TRBV11-2 and TRBJ1-6, with no clear D. Sequencing was performed on whole blood, taken at baseline. The CDR3 nucleotides read TGTGTCAGCAGCTGGGGATTCAGGACTCCCTATAATTCACCCCTCCACTTT. Encoded protein: CVSSWGFRTPYNSPLHF.